This T cell receptor beta chain originates from a study of blood T cells in healthy people across ages. Whole-study findings and limits: In long-lived donors, naive CD4+ cell counts and diversity exceeded those of aged donors.

As concerns this clonotype: Antigen: not known.

The authors ran a second PCR of roughly 6 to 12 cycles using a sample-barcoded 5' primer and a J-beta primer mix. Each of the cDNA molecules was tagged by a template-switch adaptor with 12 random nucleotides. TCRdb fed the 5' RACE reads into MiXCR, producing one record per CDR3 protein. This repertoire shows about 1,400,000 distinct CDR3 sequences, approximately 59% found once; its top ten account for 6.5% to 8%. The germline gives CDR1 SQVTM, CDR2 ANQGSEA. This CDR3 is 11 amino acids long. The V gene lost 3 bases and the J gene lost 10 bases, with 12 bases spanning the gap. Peripheral blood from each donor was collected in a volume of 8 to 10 milliliters.

The sequencing input was blood. The chain combines TRBV29-1 with TRBJ1-1; TRBD1 might be the D (5 bases). The sequence came from a man between 18 and 29 years old in good health. This CDR3 reads CSVEEGGVAFF. The CDR3 DNA is TGCAGCGTTGAGGAGGGAGGGGTAGCTTTCTTT.